The 14 T cell receptor beta chains in this list originate from one sample, sequenced in a study of breast tumors, draining lymph nodes, adjacent tissues. TCRdb re-called the multiplex PCR reads with MiXCR, one entry per CDR3 protein. This table holds about 230,000 distinct CDR3 sequences, roughly 32% found once. Samples came from axillary lymph nodes draining the breast cancer. The specimen sequenced was axillary lymph node tissue. These receptors came from a female donor with breast cancer. Some clones in this sample may be carry-over from other donors' samples.

This clonotype has a count of ten or more. The chain joins TRBV5-8 to TRBJ1-2, with D perhaps TRBD1 (6 bases). The V gene's germline CDR1 is SGHTS and CDR2 YDEGEE. The V and J ends lost 0 bases and 4 bases respectively, with 10 bases between them. There are 14 residues in the CDR3. The CDR3 bases are TGTGCCAGCAGCTTGGACAGGGAGGGCTATGGCTACACCTTC. Encoded protein: CASSLDREGYGYTF.

This clonotype was picked up many times. The chain joins TRBV27 to TRBJ1-2; D gene ambiguous. The CDR3 consists of 15 residues. Trimming stripped 8 bases from V and 3 bases from J, with 19 bases between. In germline, CDR1 is MNHEY, CDR2 SMNVEV (reference sequence). CDR3 region: CASSAWAEIDYGYTF. The CDR3 DNA sequence: TGTGCCAGCTCTGCCTGGGCAGAAATCGACTATGGCTACACCTTC.

Here the CDR3 reads CASSSVGEDTQYF. The CDR3 DNA follows: TGTGCCAGCAGCTCGGTTGGCGAAGATACGCAGTATTTT. This chain uses TRBV5-6 with TRBJ2-3; D remains unclear. Germline lookup yields CDR1 SGHDT and CDR2 YYEEEE. CDR3 length equals 13 residues. V lost 3 bases and J lost 5, with 10 bases in between.

The table lists this clonotype with a count of one. At one boundary the junction diverges from the germline segment, which might be a read error. This rearrangement joins TRBV7-2 to TRBJ2-5; 7 bases match TRBD1. Germline V CDR1 and CDR2: SGHTA, FQGNSA. The CDR3 consists of 16 residues. In DNA, the CDR3 is TGTGCCAGCAGCTTAGATAGGTCAGGGGGACGAGAGATCCAGTACTTC. Translating gives CASSLDRSGGREIQYF.

This clonotype was counted ten times or more. CDR3 residues: CASSESGRAVSTDTQYF. The DNA for the CDR3 is TGTGCCAGCAGTGAGAGCGGGAGGGCCGTAAGCACAGATACGCAGTATTTT. The V gene is TRBV28, the J gene TRBJ2-3, with 10 bases lining up with TRBD2. V trimming: 5 bases; J trimming: 0 bases; junction bases outside the gene matches: 8. The CDR3 runs to 17 residues. Germline-derived CDR1 and CDR2 are MDHEN and SYDVKM.

Of note for this clonotype: A much more abundant neighbour one base away suggests this may be a read error. This chain links TRBV20-1 with TRBJ1-2, with D unresolved. This CDR3 comprises 12 residues. The germline gives CDR1 DFQATT, CDR2 SNEGSKA (reference sequence). CDR3 loop: CSASTANYSYTF. Written as DNA, the CDR3 is TGCAGTGCTAGCACTGCTAACTATAGCTACACCTTC.

This clonotype was seen many times. Germline is not matched at one junction end, which may reflect a read error. The rearrangement uses TRBV6-5 and TRBJ1-6; 7 bases align to TRBD1. There are 17 residues in the CDR3. Looked up from germline, CDR1 is MNHEY and CDR2 is SVGAGI. CDR3 coding DNA: TGTGCCAGCAGTCACTCGATAGGGGGCGGCTGGAGTTCACCCCTCCACTTT. The encoded protein is CASSHSIGGGWSSPLHF.

This clonotype was seen ten or more times. This may be a read error: a much more frequent sequence differs by one nucleotide. The CDR3 does not end in the conserved phenylalanine or tryptophan, so this is likely a read error. The rearrangement links TRBV24-1 to TRBJ1-2; 7 bases are a match to TRBD1. Per the germline V gene, CDR1 is KGHDR and CDR2 is SFDVKD. Germline trimming cut 4 bases from V and 2 bases from J; bases unmatched to any gene: 0. This CDR3 comprises 13 residues. The CDR3 loop reads CATSETGNYGYTL. CDR3 coding DNA: TGTGCCACCAGTGAGACAGGGAACTATGGCTACACCCTC.

This clonotype was counted at least ten times. The J gene is TRBJ2-1, the V gene TRBV6-1, with 7 bases identical to TRBD2. The CDR3 has 13 residues. The trim removed 0 bases at V and 12 bases at J, leaving 5 bases unmatched. The germline gives CDR1 MNHNS, CDR2 SASEGT. CDR3 nucleotide sequence: TGTGCCAGCAGTGAAGCGCTTGGGACTACGCAGTTCTTC. This gives the protein CASSEALGTTQFF.

This clonotype was recorded many times. This sequence joins TRBV5-6 and TRBJ2-2; TRBD1 agrees at 7 bases. This CDR3 comprises 14 residues. Germline values: CDR1 SGHDT, CDR2 YYEEEE. The trim removed 7 bases at V and 4 bases at J, leaving 7 bases unmatched. The DNA of the CDR3 is TGTGCCAGCCAGGGGGACAGACGCACCGGGGAGCTGTTTTTT. As protein: CASQGDRRTGELFF.

The chain links TRBV29-1 to TRBJ1-4, with a possible D match to TRBD1 (6 bases). Per the germline V gene, CDR1 is SQVTM and CDR2 is ANQGSEA. V gave up 8 bases and J gave up 8 bases, with 18 bases separating them. The CDR3 length is 13 residues. CDR3 nucleotides: TGCAGCTTCGGGGGCCAGGGTGGGGAAAAACTGTTTTTT. Its protein product is CSFGGQGGEKLFF. The whole variable domain, filled in from reference TRBV29-1 and TRBJ1-4, reads SAVISQKPSRDICQRGTSLTIQCQVDSQVTMMFWYRQQPGQSLTLIATANQGSEATYESGFVIDKFPISRPNLTFSTLTVSNMSPEDSSIYLCSFGGQGGEKLFFGSGTQLSVL.

This clonotype showed up just a few times. V gene TRBV6-6 combines with J gene TRBJ2-5, with 8 bases fitting TRBD2. Germline-derived CDR1 and CDR2 are MNHNY and SVGAGI (reference sequence). V dropped 5 bases and J dropped 5; count of bases not matched to a gene: 16. The CDR3 is 17 residues long. The CDR3 here is CASSPGGGIQGSETQYF. CDR3 nucleotide sequence: TGTGCCAGCAGTCCGGGGGGGGGGATACAGGGATCGGAGACCCAGTACTTC.

This clonotype showed up many times. CDR3: CASSAKGLAGVGTGELFF. The CDR3 nucleotides are TGCGCCAGCAGCGCGAAGGGACTAGCGGGAGTAGGGACCGGGGAGCTGTTTTTT. The chain is built from TRBV5-1 and TRBJ2-2, with 14 bases that match TRBD2. CDR3 length: 18 amino acids. The V and J ends lost 4 bases and 5 bases, in that order; junction bases with no gene match: 10. Germline V gives CDR1 SGHRS, CDR2 YFSETQ.

This clonotype is a singleton in its sample. This chain connects TRBV30 to TRBJ1-3, with 7 bases identical to TRBD1. With V trimmed by 4 bases and J by 2 bases, 8 bases remained unmatched. Looked up from germline, CDR1 is GTSNPN and CDR2 is SVGIG (reference sequence). The CDR3 is 15 residues long. The CDR3 is CAWNHRGHAGNTIYF. Written as DNA, the CDR3 is TGTGCCTGGAACCACAGGGGTCATGCTGGAAACACCATATATTTT. Drawing the rest from reference TRBV30 and TRBJ1-3, the complete variable domain is SQTIHQWPATLVQPVGSPLSLECTVEGTSNPNLYWYRQAAGRGLQLLFYSVGIGQISSEVPQNLSASRPQDRQFILSSKKLLLSDSGFYLCAWNHRGHAGNTIYFGEGSWLTVV.